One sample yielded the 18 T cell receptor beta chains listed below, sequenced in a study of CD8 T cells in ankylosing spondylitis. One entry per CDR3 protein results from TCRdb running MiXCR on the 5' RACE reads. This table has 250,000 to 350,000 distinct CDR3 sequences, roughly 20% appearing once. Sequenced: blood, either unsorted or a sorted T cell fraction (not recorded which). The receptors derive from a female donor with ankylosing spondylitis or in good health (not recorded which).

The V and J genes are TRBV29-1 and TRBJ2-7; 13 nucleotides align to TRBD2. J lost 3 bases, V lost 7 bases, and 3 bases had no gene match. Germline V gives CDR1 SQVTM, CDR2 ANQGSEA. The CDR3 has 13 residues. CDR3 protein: CSAWTSGSYEQYF. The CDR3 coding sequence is TGCAGCGCCTGGACTAGCGGGAGCTACGAGCAGTACTTC.

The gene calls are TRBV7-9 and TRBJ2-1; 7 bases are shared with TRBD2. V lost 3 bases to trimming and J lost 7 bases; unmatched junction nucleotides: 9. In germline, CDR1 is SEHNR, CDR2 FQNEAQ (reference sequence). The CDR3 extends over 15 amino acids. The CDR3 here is CASSFREGVINEQFF. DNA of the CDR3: TGTGCCAGCAGCTTTAGGGAGGGAGTAATAAATGAGCAGTTCTTC.

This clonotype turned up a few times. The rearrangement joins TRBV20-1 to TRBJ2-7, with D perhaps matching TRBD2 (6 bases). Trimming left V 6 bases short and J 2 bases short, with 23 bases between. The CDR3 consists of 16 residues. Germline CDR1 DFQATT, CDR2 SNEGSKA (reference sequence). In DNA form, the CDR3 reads TGCAGTGCAAGGGCGGGACCGCCACACCCTGCCTACGAGCAGTACTTC. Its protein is CSARAGPPHPAYEQYF.

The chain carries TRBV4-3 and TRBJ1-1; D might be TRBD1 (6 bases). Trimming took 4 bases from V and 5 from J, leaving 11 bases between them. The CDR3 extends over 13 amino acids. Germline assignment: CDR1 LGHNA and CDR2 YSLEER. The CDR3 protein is CASSPNRVTEAFF. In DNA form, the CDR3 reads TGCGCCAGCAGCCCCAACAGGGTTACTGAAGCTTTCTTT.

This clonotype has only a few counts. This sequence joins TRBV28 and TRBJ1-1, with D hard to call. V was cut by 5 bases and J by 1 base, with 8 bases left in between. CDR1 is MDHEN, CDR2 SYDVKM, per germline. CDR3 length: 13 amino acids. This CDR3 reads CASSPPGNTEAFF. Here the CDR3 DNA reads TGTGCCAGCAGTCCCCCAGGGAACACTGAAGCTTTCTTT.

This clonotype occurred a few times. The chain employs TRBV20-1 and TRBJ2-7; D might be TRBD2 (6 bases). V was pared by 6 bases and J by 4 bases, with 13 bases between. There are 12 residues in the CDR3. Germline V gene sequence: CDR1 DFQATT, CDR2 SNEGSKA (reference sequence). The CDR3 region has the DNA TGCAGTGCGACCCCCGCGGGATACGAGCAGTACTTC. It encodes CSATPAGYEQYF.

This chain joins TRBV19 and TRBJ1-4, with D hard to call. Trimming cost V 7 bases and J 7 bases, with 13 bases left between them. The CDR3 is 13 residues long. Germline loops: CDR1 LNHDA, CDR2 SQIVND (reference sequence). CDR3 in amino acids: CASISGLGEKLFF. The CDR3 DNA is TGTGCCAGTATTTCGGGTTTAGGTGAAAAACTGTTTTTT.

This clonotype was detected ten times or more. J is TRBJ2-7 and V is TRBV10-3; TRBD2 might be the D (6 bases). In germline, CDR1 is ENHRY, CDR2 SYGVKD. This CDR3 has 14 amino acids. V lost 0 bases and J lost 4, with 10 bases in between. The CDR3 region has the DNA TGTGCCATCAGTGAGTCGGAGGGGCGGTACGAGCAGTACTTC. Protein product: CAISESEGRYEQYF.

CDR3 in amino acids: CASSSTGGYEQYF. DNA for the CDR3: TGTGCCAGCAGTTCAACTGGGGGCTACGAGCAGTACTTC. The chain recombines TRBV27 with TRBJ2-7, with D perhaps being TRBD1 or TRBD2 (5 bases each). From germline, CDR1 is MNHEY and CDR2 SMNVEV (reference sequence). V was clipped by 4 bases and J by 3 bases, with 10 bases between them. The CDR3 runs to 13 residues.

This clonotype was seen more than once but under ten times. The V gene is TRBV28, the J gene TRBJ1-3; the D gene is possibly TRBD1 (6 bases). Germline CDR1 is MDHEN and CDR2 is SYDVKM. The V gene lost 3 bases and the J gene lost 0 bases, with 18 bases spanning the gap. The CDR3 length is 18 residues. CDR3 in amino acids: CASSFTGRGLVSGNTIYF. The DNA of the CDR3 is TGTGCCAGCAGTTTCACAGGGAGGGGACTTGTCTCTGGAAACACCATATATTTT.

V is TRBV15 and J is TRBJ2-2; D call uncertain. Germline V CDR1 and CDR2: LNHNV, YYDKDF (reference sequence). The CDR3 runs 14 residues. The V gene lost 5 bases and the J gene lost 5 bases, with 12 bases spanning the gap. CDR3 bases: TGTGCCACCAGCGGGCTCGCCAGGACCGGGGAGCTGTTTTTT. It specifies CATSGLARTGELFF.

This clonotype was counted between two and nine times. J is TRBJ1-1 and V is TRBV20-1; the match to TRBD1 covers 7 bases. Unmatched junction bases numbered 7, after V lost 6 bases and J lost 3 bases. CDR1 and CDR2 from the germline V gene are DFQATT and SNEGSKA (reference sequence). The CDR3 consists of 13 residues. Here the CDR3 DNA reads TGCAGTGCCCGATACAGGGGTGACACTGAAGCTTTCTTT. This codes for CSARYRGDTEAFF.

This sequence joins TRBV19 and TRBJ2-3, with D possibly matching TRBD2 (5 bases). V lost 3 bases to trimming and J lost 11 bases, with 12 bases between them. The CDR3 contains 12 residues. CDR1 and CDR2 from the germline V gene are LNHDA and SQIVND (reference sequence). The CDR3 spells CASSIEGQQQYF. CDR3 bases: TGTGCCAGTAGTATCGAGGGCCAACAGCAGTATTTT.

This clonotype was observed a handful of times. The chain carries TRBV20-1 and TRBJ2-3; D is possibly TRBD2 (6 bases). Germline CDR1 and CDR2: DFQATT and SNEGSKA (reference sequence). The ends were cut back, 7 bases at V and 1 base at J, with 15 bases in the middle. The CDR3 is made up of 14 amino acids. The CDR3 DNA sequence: TGCAGTGGGACGGGAGTGGGGGGCACAGATACGCAGTATTTT. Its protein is CSGTGVGGTDTQYF.

The CDR3 DNA sequence: TGTGCCAGCAGCCAAGGAGGACTCTCCTACAATGAGCAGTTCTTC. It specifies CASSQGGLSYNEQFF. This chain links TRBV14 with TRBJ2-1, with TRBD2 as a possible D gene (5 bases). This CDR3 comprises 15 residues. Trimming removed 1 base from V and 0 bases from J, with 7 bases in between. Germline assignment: CDR1 SGHDN and CDR2 FVKESK.

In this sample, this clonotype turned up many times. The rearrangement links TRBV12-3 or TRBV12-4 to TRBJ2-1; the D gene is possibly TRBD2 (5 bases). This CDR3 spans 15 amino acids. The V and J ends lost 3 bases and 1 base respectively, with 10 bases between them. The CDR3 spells CASSLRGLSYNEQFF. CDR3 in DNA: TGTGCCAGCAGTTTGAGAGGACTTTCCTACAATGAGCAGTTCTTC.

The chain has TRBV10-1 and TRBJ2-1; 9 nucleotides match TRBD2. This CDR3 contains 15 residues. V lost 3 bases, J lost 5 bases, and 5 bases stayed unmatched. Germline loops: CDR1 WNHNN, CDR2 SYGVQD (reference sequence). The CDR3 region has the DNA TGCGCCAGCAGTGATACGGCGGGAGGGAACAATGAGCAGTTCTTC. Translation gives CASSDTAGGNNEQFF.

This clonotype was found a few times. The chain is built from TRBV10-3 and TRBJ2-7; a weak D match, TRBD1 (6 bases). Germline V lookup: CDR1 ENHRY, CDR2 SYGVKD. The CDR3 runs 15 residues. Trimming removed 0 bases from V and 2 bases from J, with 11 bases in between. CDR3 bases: TGTGCCATCAGTGAGTCGTCGGGACACCCCTACGAGCAGTACTTC. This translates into CAISESSGHPYEQYF.